The rows below give T cell receptor beta chains drawn from one sample of a study of cytomegalovirus exposure and HLA in healthy donors. The table came from immunoSEQ multiplex PCR; TCRdb's copy has only in-frame clones and leaves some out. The sample has about 160,000 clones; roughly four fifths are singletons. The sample was PBMCs. These receptors came from a woman aged 18-35 years in good health and CMV-seronegative. Both conserved end residues are part of each CDR3. D genes are given only for firm matches. Clone sizes are given selectively: once, few, many, or a class where the clone is expanded.

abundance	j_gene	v_gene	d_gene	CDR3nt	CDR3aa
once	TRBJ2-3	TRBV28	TRBD1	TGTGCCAGCAGTTTTAGCTTTTTCGGGACAGGGAGCACAGATACGCAGTATTTT	CASSFSFFGTGSTDTQYF
NA	TRBJ1-4	TRBV7-9	TRBD1	TGTGCCAGCAGCTTAGGAGGGACAGAACTGTTTTTT	CASSLGGTELFF
NA	TRBJ2-1	TRBV7-6	NA	TGTGCCAGCAGTTATACCGTCGGGACACAGCAGTTCTTC	CASSYTVGTQQFF
once	TRBJ2-5	TRBV10-3	NA	TGTGCCATCAGGGAGACAGGTCAAGAGACCCAGTACTTC	CAIRETGQETQYF
NA	TRBJ1-3	TRBV11-2	TRBD1	TGTGCCAGCAGCTTACTCCAGGGGGCAAACACCATATATTTT	CASSLLQGANTIYF
NA	TRBJ2-7	TRBV5-1	NA	TGCGCCAGCAGCGCCGGGACTCTCTCCCACGAGCAGTACTTC	CASSAGTLSHEQYF
NA	TRBJ1-1	TRBV4-1	NA	TGCGCCAGCAGCCAAGACAGGTGGGTGGATAACACTGAAGCTTTCTTT	CASSQDRWVDNTEAFF
few	TRBJ1-2	TRBV15	NA	TGTGCCACCAGCAGGGAGAACAGGGCTGACTATGGCTACACCTTC	CATSRENRADYGYTF
NA	TRBJ1-2	TRBV18	NA	TGTGCCAGCTCACCACCGCTGGGCCCATATGGCTACACCTTC	CASSPPLGPYGYTF
NA	TRBJ2-1	TRBV27	TRBD1	TGTGCCAGCAGCATACAGGGGGCCTCCTACAATGAGCAGTTCTTC	CASSIQGASYNEQFF
NA	TRBJ1-4	TRBV5-1	NA	TGCGCCAGCAGCTCTCAGGGCCCGAATGAAAAGCTGTTTTTT	CASSSQGPNEKLFF
few	TRBJ1-1	TRBV2	TRBD1	TGTGCCAGCAGGCAGAGACAGGGAAACACTGAAGCTTTCTTT	CASRQRQGNTEAFF
NA	TRBJ1-1	TRBV19	NA	TGTGCCAGTAGTCCTTCGAGATCTGAAGCTTTCTTT	CASSPSRSEAFF
few	TRBJ1-1	TRBV7-2	NA	TGTGCCAGCAGCTTAGGGTATCAGGGCGGCACTGAAGCTTTCTTT	CASSLGYQGGTEAFF
NA	TRBJ2-5	TRBV25-1	NA	TGTGCCAGCAGTTACGTGATATGGAAACAGGGTATTCTAGAGACCCAGTACTTC	CASSYVIWKQGILETQYF
few	TRBJ1-1	TRBV9	NA	TGTGCCAGCAGCGTAGGAGTGCTAGCAGGCCTTAACACTGAAGCTTTCTTT	CASSVGVLAGLNTEAFF
NA	TRBJ1-5	TRBV6-1	NA	TGTGCCAGCAGTGAAGGTCCCAGGGCGAATCAGCCCCAGCATTTT	CASSEGPRANQPQHF
once	TRBJ1-1	TRBV5-1	NA	TGCGCCAGCAGCTCGGGGAACACTGAAGCTTTCTTT	CASSSGNTEAFF
NA	TRBJ2-7	TRBV9	TRBD1	TGTGCCAGCAGCGTAGGCGGACAGGGGGCCGGCTACGAGCAGTACTTC	CASSVGGQGAGYEQYF
NA	TRBJ2-7	TRBV28	NA	TGTGCCAGCAGTTCTCCAGGTACCTACGAGCAGTACTTC	CASSSPGTYEQYF
NA	TRBJ2-5	TRBV25-1	TRBD1	TGTGCCAGCAGTGAAGACAGGGATGTGTACCAAGAGACCCAGTACTTC	CASSEDRDVYQETQYF
NA	TRBJ2-3	TRBV25-1	TRBD2	TGTGCCAGCAGTGAACTAGCGGGGAGAACTAGCACAGATACGCAGTATTTT	CASSELAGRTSTDTQYF
few	TRBJ2-1	TRBV18	TRBD1	TGTGCCAGCTCACCGGGACAGACCTACGCTGAGCAGTTCTTC	CASSPGQTYAEQFF
NA	TRBJ2-3	TRBV13	NA	TGTGCCAGCAGCTCCGCGGGGGCCACCGTCTTCGATACGCAGTATTTT	CASSSAGATVFDTQYF
NA	TRBJ2-3	TRBV5-1	TRBD2	TGCGCCAGCAGCTTGGGGCTAGCGGCTAGCACAGATACGCAGTATTTT	CASSLGLAASTDTQYF
NA	TRBJ1-5	TRBV21-1	NA	TGTGCCAGCAGCAAAAGGGGCAGGGTAAGGTATCAGCCCCAGCATTTT	CASSKRGRVRYQPQHF
NA	TRBJ1-6	TRBV13	TRBD1	TGTGCCAGCAGCGTCCTCACAGGGGGACTTTCACCCCTCCACTTT	CASSVLTGGLSPLHF
NA	TRBJ1-6	TRBV28	TRBD1	TGTGCCAGCAGTTCTCCGGGACAGTATAATTCACCCCTCCACTTT	CASSSPGQYNSPLHF
NA	TRBJ2-7	TRBV5-1	NA	TGCGCCAGCAGCGTAACTTACCCGTTTCGTGCTGACGAGCAGTACTTC	CASSVTYPFRADEQYF
NA	TRBJ1-2	TRBV6-6	NA	TGTGCCAGCAGTTACTCCCCAGGGTCTGGCTACACCTTC	CASSYSPGSGYTF
NA	TRBJ2-1	TRBV18	TRBD1	TGTGCCAGCTCACCGTCCGGGACAGGAGGCAATGAGCAGTTCTTC	CASSPSGTGGNEQFF
few	TRBJ2-2	TRBV6-1	NA	TGTGCCAGCAGTGAAACCCGGGCCGGGGAGCTGTTTTTT	CASSETRAGELFF
NA	TRBJ1-5	TRBV9	NA	TGTGCCAGCAGCGTCAACGGACATAGCAATCAGCCCCAGCATTTT	CASSVNGHSNQPQHF
NA	TRBJ2-7	TRBV6-1	NA	TGTGCCAGCAGTTTACTAGCTACGCAGCAGTACTTC	CASSLLATQQYF
NA	TRBJ2-7	TRBV6-6	NA	TGTGCCAGCAGTACAAGGACAGTCTCCTACGAGCAGTACTTC	CASSTRTVSYEQYF
once	TRBJ2-1	TRBV9	NA	TGTGCCAGCAGCGTACACGGGATTGATTACAATGAGCAGTTCTTC	CASSVHGIDYNEQFF
NA	TRBJ1-1	TRBV4-1	NA	TGCGCCAGCAGCCACACAGGGAACACTGAAGCTTTCTTT	CASSHTGNTEAFF
NA	TRBJ1-2	TRBV28	NA	TGTGCCAGCTCCCGGCGGGCAGAATTTAACTATGGCTACACCTTC	CASSRRAEFNYGYTF
once	TRBJ2-7	TRBV10-1	NA	TGCGCCAGCACTACGAATGTAAGACAGTACTTC	CASTTNVRQYF
NA	TRBJ2-5	TRBV5-1	TRBD2	TGCGCCAGCAGGCGACTAGCGGGGGAAGAGACCCAGTACTTC	CASRRLAGEETQYF
NA	TRBJ1-6	TRBV5-4	TRBD1	TGTGCCAGCAGCTTGACAGGGGGCGGGAATTCACCCCTCCACTTT	CASSLTGGGNSPLHF
NA	TRBJ2-1	TRBV21-1	NA	TGTGCCAGGGGACTAGCGGGAGAGAGCTCCTACAATGAGCAGTTCTTC	CARGLAGESSYNEQFF
NA	TRBJ1-4	TRBV4-1	NA	TGCGCCAGCAGCCAAGGAAGTTGGACAGTCCCTAATGAAAAACTGTTTTTT	CASSQGSWTVPNEKLFF
NA	TRBJ2-4	TRBV28	TRBD1	TGTGCCAGCAGTTTATGGGGACAGGGCGGCATTCAGTACTTC	CASSLWGQGGIQYF
NA	TRBJ1-1	TRBV5-1	TRBD1	TGCGCCAGCAGCTACGACAGGGGGCTTGAAGCTTTCTTT	CASSYDRGLEAFF
NA	TRBJ2-7	TRBV10-3	TRBD1	TGTGCCATCAGTCCGGACAGGGTTGAATACGAGCAGTACTTC	CAISPDRVEYEQYF
NA	TRBJ2-3	TRBV2	TRBD2	TGTGCCAGCAGTGATCGGCGGGAGGGCCGGAGGGATACGCAGTATTTT	CASSDRREGRRDTQYF
few	TRBJ2-5	TRBV5-1	NA	TGCGCCAGCAGCGAGCTGACAGGCTCCCAAGAGACCCAGTACTTC	CASSELTGSQETQYF
NA	TRBJ2-7	TRBV6-1	NA	TGTGCCAGCACTCTAGCCTACGAGCAGTACTTC	CASTLAYEQYF
NA	TRBJ2-7	TRBV9	TRBD1	TGTGCCAGCAGCGTAACAGGGGCGCAGGGCGAGCAGTACTTC	CASSVTGAQGEQYF
once	TRBJ1-4	TRBV2	NA	TGTGCCAGCAGTGAAATTAAAGGGGGAGGGAATGAAAAACTGTTTTTT	CASSEIKGGGNEKLFF